This T cell receptor beta chain came from a study of metastatic and nonmetastatic thyroid tumors. Overall study findings and caveats: It was reportedly found that TCR beta diversity was significantly higher in malignant thyroid tumors than in benign nodules, a difference seen in both blood and tumor samples.

This clone occurred many times. What it binds is not known. TCRdb reanalyzed the PCR reads with MiXCR. The sample lists some 31,000 clones, approximately 15% occurring once. Patients were all untreated before their thyroid surgery. Sequenced: blood. The clonotype was recovered from a female donor with papillary thyroid cancer or a benign thyroid nodule (not recorded which). Some clones in this sample may be carry-over from other donors' samples.

CDR3: CASSQDRGYGVAYF. As DNA, the CDR3 is TGTGCCAGCAGCCAAGATCGGGGGTACGGGGTCGCGTACTTC. The V gene is TRBV14, the J gene TRBJ2-7; tentatively, D is TRBD2 (6 bases). The V end lost 0 bases, the J end lost 12 bases, and 18 bases lay between the germline ends. The CDR3 loop spans 14 amino acids. Germline V CDR1 and CDR2: SGHDN, FVKESK.